The clone carrying this T cell receptor beta chain was picked up one time. The sample is drawn from a study of blood T cell repertoires in COVID-19. Study as a whole: Samples representing acute and convalescent COVID-19 were sourced from the United States, Italy and Spain. PBMCs, B-cell-depleted T cells, or T cells provided the cDNA or gDNA that made up the material.

Germline CDR1 is SGHNT and CDR2 is YENEEA. Trimming removed 1 base at V and 5 bases at J, with 12 bases between. This CDR3 has 15 amino acids. In the study's own analysis: For nucleated cells, counts were estimated from reference gene primer amplification. The method was immunoSEQ multiplex PCR; TCRdb's version includes in-frame clones alone and lacks a portion of them. The DNA gave D and trimming, while V, J and clone size come from that table. The sample has roughly 160,000 clones, 85% to 90% seen once. Sequencing was done on a sample of peripheral blood. The chain joins TRBV11-3 to TRBJ2-1; tentative D call: TRBD2 (5 bases). The TCR was taken from a woman in her sixties or seventies with COVID-19, enrolled during active disease. The CDR3 region is CASSLGRGSDNEQFF. The CDR3 DNA sequence: TGTGCCAGCAGCTTAGGGAGAGGGTCAGACAATGAGCAGTTCTTC. Using reference TRBV11-3 and TRBJ2-1 for the parts outside the CDR3, the full variable domain is EAGVVQSPRYKIIEKKQPVAFWCNPISGHNTLYWYLQNLGQGPELLIRYENEEAVDDSQLPKDRFSAERLKGVDSTLKIQPAELGDSAVYLCASSLGRGSDNEQFFGPGTRLTVL.